At least ten counts were recorded for the clone carrying this T cell receptor (beta chain). Its specificity is not known. TCRbeta library preparation incorporated unique molecular identifiers. TCRdb passed the PCR reads through MiXCR, listing each CDR3 protein once. The sample lists about 130,000 distinct CDR3 sequences; about 9.9% were seen once. CDR3 length: 13 residues. The V gene's germline CDR1 is SQVTM and CDR2 ANQGSEA. The junction had 4 bases not matched to a gene; V was cut back by 5 bases and J by 0 bases. The source of the sample is a study of T-cell reconstitution after alpha-beta-depleted transplantation in children. Study-level findings and limits: Recipient T cells and thymic progenitors that survived gave rise to the high TCRbeta diversity observed at day 60 in some patients. T-cell numbers and diversity one year post-transplant derived largely from freshly generated T cells. Reportedly, alpha-beta T cells present about two months post-transplant originated from several hundred expanded clones of graft origin.

This material consisted of PBMCs, mostly from graft donor cells, taken 180 days after TCRalphabeta/CD19-depleted stem cell transplant. V is TRBV29-1 and J is TRBJ2-7; 7 nucleotides align to TRBD1. This receptor was obtained from a girl under three years old who had a stem cell transplant for combined immunodeficiency, so the T cells may come from the graft donor. CDR3 nucleotide sequence: TGCAGCGTTACTTGGGACAGCTCCTACGAGCAGTACTTC. Protein: CSVTWDSSYEQYF.